A single T cell receptor (beta chain) is shown here with its context. Authors' analysis steps: For nucleated cells, counts were estimated from reference gene primer amplification. Generated by immunoSEQ multiplex PCR, the TCRdb table keeps only in-frame clones and is missing some. V and J calls and clone size are those listed in that table; D and trimming were worked out from the DNA. The sample has over 100,000 clones; more than 75% are singletons. The V end was cut by 0 bases, the J end by 4 bases, with 14 bases between. Germline V gives CDR1 SGHRS, CDR2 YFSETQ. This CDR3 is 15 amino acids long. This record belongs to a study of blood T cell repertoires in COVID-19. Looking at the study overall: Acute and convalescent COVID-19 specimens originated in the United States, Italy and Spain. Sources were T cells, B-cell-depleted T cells, or PBMCs; the material itself was cDNA or gDNA.

The chain carries TRBV5-1 and TRBJ2-7, with a possible D match to TRBD1 (6 bases). Sequenced material: peripheral blood. The clonotype was recovered from a man over 45 with active COVID-19. The CDR3 nucleotides are TGCGCCAGCAGCTTGGCCACAGGGTCTCGGTACGAGCAGTACTTC. This sequence encodes CASSLATGSRYEQYF. Filled out from reference TRBV5-1 and TRBJ2-7, the complete variable domain reads KAGVTQTPRYLIKTRGQQVTLSCSPISGHRSVSWYQQTPGQGLQFLFEYFSETQRNKGNFPGRFSGRQFSNSRSEMNVSTLELGDSALYLCASSLATGSRYEQYFGPGTRLTVT.